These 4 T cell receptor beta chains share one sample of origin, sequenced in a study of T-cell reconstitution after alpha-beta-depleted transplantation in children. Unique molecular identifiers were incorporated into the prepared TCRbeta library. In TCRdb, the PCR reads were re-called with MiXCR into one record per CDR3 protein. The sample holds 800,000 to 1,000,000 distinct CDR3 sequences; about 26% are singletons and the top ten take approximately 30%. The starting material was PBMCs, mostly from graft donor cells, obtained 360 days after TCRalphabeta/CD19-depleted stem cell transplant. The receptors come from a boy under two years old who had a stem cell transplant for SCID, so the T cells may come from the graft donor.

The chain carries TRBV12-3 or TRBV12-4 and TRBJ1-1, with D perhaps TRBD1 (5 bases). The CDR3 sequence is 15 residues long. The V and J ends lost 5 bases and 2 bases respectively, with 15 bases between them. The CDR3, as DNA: TGTGCCAGCAGTCGGGGGTCCGAAAAAAACACTGAAGCTTTCTTT. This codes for CASSRGSEKNTEAFF.

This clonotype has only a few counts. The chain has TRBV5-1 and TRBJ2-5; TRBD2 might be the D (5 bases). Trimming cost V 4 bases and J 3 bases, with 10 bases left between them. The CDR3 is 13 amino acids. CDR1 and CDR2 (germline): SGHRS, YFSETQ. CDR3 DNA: TGCGCCAGCAGCCCCCCCGGGGAAGAGACCCAGTACTTC. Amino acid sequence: CASSPPGEETQYF. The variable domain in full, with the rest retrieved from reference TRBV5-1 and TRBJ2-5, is KAGVTQTPRYLIKTRGQQVTLSCSPISGHRSVSWYQQTPGQGLQFLFEYFSETQRNKGNFPGRFSGRQFSNSRSEMNVSTLELGDSALYLCASSPPGEETQYFGPGTRLLVL.

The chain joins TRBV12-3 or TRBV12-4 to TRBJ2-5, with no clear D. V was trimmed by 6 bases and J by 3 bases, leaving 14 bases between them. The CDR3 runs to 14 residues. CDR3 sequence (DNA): TGTGCCAGCAGCCCCGGTGGGCCGGAAGAGACCCAGTACTTC. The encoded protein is CASSPGGPEETQYF.

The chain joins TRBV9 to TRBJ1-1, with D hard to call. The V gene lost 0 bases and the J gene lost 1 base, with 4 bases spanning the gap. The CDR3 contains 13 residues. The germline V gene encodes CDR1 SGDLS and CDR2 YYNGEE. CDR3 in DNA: TGTGCCAGCAGCGTAGCAGAGAACACTGAAGCTTTCTTT. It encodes CASSVAENTEAFF.